Shown below are 17 T cell receptor beta chains from a single sample sequenced in a study of graft-versus-host responses after intestinal transplantation. Generated by immunoSEQ multiplex PCR, the TCRdb table keeps only in-frame clones and is missing some. Among tens of thousands of clones, 89% were seen once, and the ten largest hold around 2.6%. These receptors lack a known antigen. This sample comprised unstimulated CD8+ T cells sorted from spleen or lymph node cells, obtained before intestinal transplant. The receptors come from a human donor who received an intestinal transplant.

V is TRBV19 and J is TRBJ1-2; the match to TRBD1 covers 9 bases. Trimming took 5 bases from V and 3 from J; bases not matched to a gene: 16. CDR1 is LNHDA and CDR2 is SQIVND in the germline V gene (reference sequence). This CDR3 has 18 amino acids. This CDR3 reads CASSFRRDREGEDYGYTF. The CDR3 nucleotides read TGTGCCAGTAGTTTCCGTCGGGACAGGGAGGGTGAGGACTATGGCTACACCTTC.

The J gene is TRBJ2-1, the V gene TRBV27; 8 bases agree with TRBD2. After removal of 4 bases from V and 0 bases from J, the junction contained 8 bases not matched to a gene. The CDR3 runs to 17 residues. In germline, CDR1 is MNHEY, CDR2 SMNVEV (reference sequence). The CDR3 is CASSSSVAGHSYNEQFF. The CDR3 DNA reads as TGTGCCAGCAGTTCCTCCGTAGCGGGGCACTCCTACAATGAGCAGTTCTTC.

V is TRBV27 and J is TRBJ2-7, with 11 bases that match TRBD1. V shed 5 bases, J shed 3 bases, and the junction held 6 bases outside the gene matches. This CDR3 spans 15 amino acids. Germline V gene data show CDR1 as MNHEY and CDR2 as SMNVEV (reference sequence). CDR3 loop: CASSPRTGGFYEQYF. CDR3 sequence (DNA): TGTGCCAGCAGTCCCAGGACAGGGGGCTTCTACGAGCAGTACTTC.

The chain recombines TRBV27 with TRBJ2-2; tentative D call: TRBD2 (5 bases). The CDR3 consists of 13 residues. Trimming removed 5 bases at V and 5 bases at J, with 9 bases between. Germline V gives CDR1 MNHEY, CDR2 SMNVEV (reference sequence). The CDR3 protein is CASSPPGTGELFF. In nucleotides, the CDR3 is TGTGCCAGCAGTCCCCCGGGGACCGGGGAGCTGTTTTTT.

This chain joins TRBV4-1 and TRBJ2-7; D uncertain. The CDR3 is 13 residues long. Germline lookup yields CDR1 MGHRA and CDR2 YSYEKL. Trimming stripped 3 bases from V and 1 base from J, with 7 bases between. In DNA form, the CDR3 reads TGCGCCAGCAGCCATCGTCTATCCTACGAGCAGTACTTC. This encodes CASSHRLSYEQYF.

The V call is TRBV6-1, the J call TRBJ2-7; D possibly corresponds to TRBD1 (6 bases). The length of the CDR3 is 16 residues. The V end was cut by 4 bases, the J end by 2 bases, with 18 bases between. The germline V gene encodes CDR1 MNHNS and CDR2 SASEGT. CDR3 protein: CASSGARGGGTYEQYF. CDR3 nucleotides: TGTGCCAGCAGTGGGGCACGAGGGGGTGGCACCTACGAGCAGTACTTC.

V usage is TRBV29-1 and J usage is TRBJ1-4, with 10 bases aligning to TRBD1. The V gene end was trimmed by 5 bases and the J gene end by 4 bases; junction bases not matched to a gene: 4. The germline V gene encodes CDR1 SQVTM and CDR2 ANQGSEA. The CDR3 is 14 residues long. The CDR3 reads CSVRGTGVNEKLFF. The CDR3 bases are TGCAGCGTTCGGGGGACAGGGGTTAATGAAAAACTGTTTTTT.

Only one count was recorded for this clone. The chain has TRBV6-6 and TRBJ2-5; TRBD1 might be the D (5 bases). The J call may be wrong; the DNA end is better matched by TRBJ2-7. CDR1 and CDR2 (germline): MNHNY, SVGAGI (reference sequence). The CDR3 extends over 15 amino acids. CDR3 residues: CASSPKGLDHYEQYF. CDR3 DNA: TGTGCCAGCAGCCCCAAGGGGCTAGACCATTACGAGCAGTACTTC.

The gene calls are TRBV4-1 and TRBJ2-3; D possibly corresponds to TRBD2 (6 bases). Trimming removed 2 bases at V and 4 bases at J, with 10 bases between. Looked up from germline, CDR1 is MGHRA and CDR2 is YSYEKL. The CDR3 is made up of 14 amino acids. Here the CDR3 reads CASSQNPSADTQYF. The CDR3 nucleotides are TGCGCCAGCAGCCAAAACCCTAGCGCAGATACGCAGTATTTT.

The chain links TRBV4-1 to TRBJ1-5; weak D call: TRBD1 (5 bases). Germline V lookup: CDR1 MGHRA, CDR2 YSYEKL. The CDR3 loop spans 15 amino acids. Deletions cut 2 bases from V and 0 bases from J, with 8 bases between. The CDR3 nucleotides read TGCGCCAGCAGCCAACTACAGGATAGCAATCAGCCCCAGCATTTT. Encoded protein: CASSQLQDSNQPQHF.

The sample holds one count of this clone. The genes are TRBV7-2 and TRBJ2-7; 8 bases are shared with TRBD1. Germline CDR1 and CDR2: SGHTA and FQGNSA. V was pared by 1 base and J by 0 bases, with 2 bases of the junction left unmatched. The CDR3 sequence is 15 residues long. The DNA of the CDR3 is TGTGCCAGCAGCTTAGGGGACAGGATCTCCTACGAGCAGTACTTC. This codes for CASSLGDRISYEQYF.

The chain links TRBV9 to TRBJ1-1; 8 bases are a match to TRBD1. Germline lookup yields CDR1 SGDLS and CDR2 YYNGEE. This CDR3 is 13 amino acids long. V lost 3 bases and J lost 6; bases outside the gene matches: 4. The chain's CDR3 is CASSGTGSAEAFF. The CDR3 bases are TGTGCCAGCAGCGGGACAGGGTCCGCTGAAGCTTTCTTT.

The V and J genes are TRBV28 and TRBJ1-6; 7 positions match TRBD1. This CDR3 has 16 residues. J lost 0 bases, V lost 5 bases, and 4 bases had no gene match. Germline-derived CDR1 and CDR2 are MDHEN and SYDVKM. The CDR3 loop is CASSQGVGSYNSPLHF. The DNA of the CDR3 is TGTGCCAGCAGTCAGGGGGTAGGCTCCTATAATTCACCCCTCCACTTT.

The rearrangement joins TRBV19 to TRBJ2-7; TRBD2 matches at 7 bases. Per germline, CDR1 LNHDA and CDR2 SQIVND (reference sequence). V lost 4 bases to trimming and J lost 3 bases; unmatched junction nucleotides: 3. The CDR3 extends over 13 amino acids. The CDR3 loop is CASSTSGGYEQYF. CDR3 nucleotides: TGTGCCAGTAGTACGTCGGGGGGCTACGAGCAGTACTTC.

V and J are TRBV15 and TRBJ2-2, with 8 bases aligning to TRBD1. J was trimmed by 6 bases and V by 7 bases; bases with no gene match: 4. Germline V gene sequence: CDR1 LNHNV, CDR2 YYDKDF (reference sequence). This CDR3 contains 13 residues. CDR3 bases: TGTGCCACCAAGACAGGGGTAGCCGGGGAGCTGTTTTTT. This sequence encodes CATKTGVAGELFF.

The genes are TRBV5-1 and TRBJ2-7; 11 bases fit TRBD2. This CDR3 comprises 16 residues. The J segment lost 5 bases and the V segment lost 0 bases, leaving 7 bases of the junction unmatched. CDR1 is SGHRS, CDR2 YFSETQ, per germline. The CDR3 DNA is TGCGCCAGCAGCTTGGACCTAGCGGGAGGTGGGGACGAGCAGTACTTC. It is translated as CASSLDLAGGGDEQYF.

This clone was seen just once. The CDR3 sequence: CASSLWVADRIYEQYF. In nucleotides, the CDR3 is TGTGCCAGCAGCTTGTGGGTGGCGGACAGAATCTACGAGCAGTACTTC. The genes are TRBV11-2 and TRBJ2-7, with a possible D match to TRBD1 (6 bases). The CDR3 runs 16 residues. The V gene lost 3 bases and the J gene lost 3 bases, with 18 bases spanning the gap. CDR1 is SGHAT and CDR2 is FQNNGV in the germline V gene.